The rows below give T cell receptor beta chains drawn from one sample of a study of blood T cell repertoires in COVID-19. Clones were sequenced by immunoSEQ multiplex PCR, and TCRdb holds only the in-frame ones, with some missing. The sample lists roughly 57,000 clones, around 90% occurring once. Sequenced: peripheral blood. Receptors originate from a man older than 75 with acute or convalescent COVID-19. The CDR3 runs from the conserved cysteine through the conserved F or W. Size tells how often a clone was seen (once, few, many) or the class of an expanded clone, and some rows leave it out.

v_call: TRBV3-1/TRBV3-2
clone_size: NA
cdr3_aa: CASSQEGLAGGYNTDTQYF

v_call: TRBV6-6
clone_size: NA
cdr3_aa: CASSLQGRNSPLHF

v_call: TRBV19
clone_size: NA
cdr3_aa: CATSGGATDTQYF

v_call: TRBV15
clone_size: NA
cdr3_aa: CATSRDWTGETQYF

v_call: TRBV7-2
clone_size: NA
cdr3_aa: CASTPDRDSPLHF

v_call: TRBV3-1/TRBV3-2
clone_size: NA
cdr3_aa: CASSQESGGPEQYF

v_call: TRBV4-1
clone_size: NA
cdr3_aa: CASSQVSTGQGLQETQYF

v_call: TRBV30
clone_size: NA
cdr3_aa: CAWSPPLGGTEAFF

v_call: TRBV5-1
clone_size: NA
cdr3_aa: CASSLAAIGGYTF

v_call: TRBV6-5
clone_size: once
cdr3_aa: CASSQTGVGTEAFF

v_call: TRBV10-2
clone_size: NA
cdr3_aa: CATVPGLITGELFF

v_call: TRBV15
clone_size: NA
cdr3_aa: CATSRDRADEKLFF

v_call: TRBV16
clone_size: NA
cdr3_aa: CASSRGQVNEQFF

v_call: TRBV19
clone_size: NA
cdr3_aa: CASSMGHQETQYF

v_call: TRBV6-1
clone_size: NA
cdr3_aa: CASSEDEDSPLHF

v_call: TRBV3-1/TRBV3-2
clone_size: NA
cdr3_aa: CASSQGGQGETQYF

v_call: TRBV11-1
clone_size: few
cdr3_aa: CASSLDGQMNTEAFF

v_call: TRBV9
clone_size: NA
cdr3_aa: CASSEGTGGRNTGELFF

v_call: TRBV24-1
clone_size: NA
cdr3_aa: CATSLSADTQYF

v_call: TRBV6-5
clone_size: NA
cdr3_aa: CASSSPAGTGANVLTF

v_call: TRBV29-1
clone_size: NA
cdr3_aa: CSVAVAGTGGTGELFF

v_call: TRBV5-1
clone_size: once
cdr3_aa: CASSRGTDYLNEQFF

v_call: TRBV5-1
clone_size: NA
cdr3_aa: CASTSGGAGELFF

v_call: TRBV6-4
clone_size: NA
cdr3_aa: CASSESGRAHSPLHF

v_call: TRBV24-1
clone_size: NA
cdr3_aa: CATSPGEGRETQYF

v_call: TRBV30
clone_size: NA
cdr3_aa: CAWSTQGNQPQHF

v_call: TRBV3-1/TRBV3-2
clone_size: NA
cdr3_aa: CASSHGRGNEQFF

v_call: TRBV2
clone_size: NA
cdr3_aa: CASQTDSGSTDTQYF

v_call: TRBV2
clone_size: NA
cdr3_aa: CASSAKGWGGEQYF

v_call: TRBV29-1
clone_size: NA
cdr3_aa: CSVEETGDGGYTF

v_call: TRBV4-2
clone_size: NA
cdr3_aa: CASSQGTSATDTQYF

v_call: TRBV5-1
clone_size: NA
cdr3_aa: CASSPQTGSSYEQYF

v_call: TRBV7-2
clone_size: NA
cdr3_aa: CASSSPPGLADYNEQFF

v_call: TRBV2
clone_size: NA
cdr3_aa: CASSFSGVNNEQFF

v_call: TRBV10-3
clone_size: NA
cdr3_aa: CAISIQGNTEAFF

v_call: TRBV5-1
clone_size: NA
cdr3_aa: CASSLTGKANNEQFF

v_call: TRBV6-5
clone_size: NA
cdr3_aa: CASTQIRGMGELFF

v_call: TRBV6-5
clone_size: NA
cdr3_aa: CASRREGGRHNEQFF

v_call: TRBV13
clone_size: NA
cdr3_aa: CASSLRLGGEKLFF

v_call: TRBV30
clone_size: NA
cdr3_aa: CAWRGGEGYTF

v_call: TRBV19
clone_size: NA
cdr3_aa: CAASPRGGHQPQHF

v_call: TRBV30
clone_size: NA
cdr3_aa: CAWSPYGGATTGELFF

v_call: TRBV7-2
clone_size: NA
cdr3_aa: CASSLGLLAGGRETQYF

v_call: TRBV7-9
clone_size: NA
cdr3_aa: CASSLVAGQGTGELFF